This T cell receptor beta chain was sequenced during a study of T cells in Graves' hyperthyroidism and ophthalmopathy. The V gene lost 2 bases and the J gene lost 7 bases, with 9 bases spanning the gap. Germline V gene data show CDR1 as DFQATT and CDR2 as SNEGSKA (reference sequence). This CDR3 has 12 residues. Researchers amplified the TCR beta CDR3 regions from RNA transcripts. The HTBI primer set was used in a first-round RT-PCR of the TCR CDR3. Each CDR3 protein gets one entry after TCRdb re-called the multiplex PCR reads with MiXCR. Counted here are 330,000 or so distinct CDR3 sequences, 15% to 20% occurring once; the ten biggest clones make up about 16%. There are many counts of this clonotype.

The sequenced sample was blood. The chain employs TRBV20-1 and TRBJ1-5; tentative D call: TRBD1 (6 bases). The source of this sequence is a woman aged 40 to 49 with Graves' ophthalmopathy. CDR3: CSARKGDQPQHF. CDR3 nucleotide sequence: TGCAGTGCTAGAAAGGGGGACCAGCCCCAGCATTTT.